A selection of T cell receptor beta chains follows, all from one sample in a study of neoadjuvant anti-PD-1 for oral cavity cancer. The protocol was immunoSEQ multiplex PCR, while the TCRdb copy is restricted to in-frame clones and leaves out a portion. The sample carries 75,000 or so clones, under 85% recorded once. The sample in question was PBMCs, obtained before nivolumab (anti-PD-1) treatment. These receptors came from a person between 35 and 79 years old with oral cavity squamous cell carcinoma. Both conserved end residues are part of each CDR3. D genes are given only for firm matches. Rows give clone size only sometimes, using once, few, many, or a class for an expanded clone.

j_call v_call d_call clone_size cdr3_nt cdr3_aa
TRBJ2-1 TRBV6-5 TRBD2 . TGTGCCAGCAGTTACTCCCTAGCGGGGGCCAATGAGCAGTTCTTC CASSYSLAGANEQFF
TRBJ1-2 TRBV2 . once TGTGCCAGCAGTGACCGGGACTGGCGGTATGGCTACACCTTC CASSDRDWRYGYTF
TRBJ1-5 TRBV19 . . TGTGCCAGTACCCGGGGACCAGCGGGCAATCAGCCCCAGCATTTT CASTRGPAGNQPQHF
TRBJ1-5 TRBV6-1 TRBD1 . TGTGCCAGCAGTGGGGCAGGGGGTGTTAATCAGCCCCAGCATTTT CASSGAGGVNQPQHF
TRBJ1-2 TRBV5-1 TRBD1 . TGCGCCAGCAGCTTGGAGGGACAGGGGCCCACCCTCTATGGCTACACCTTC CASSLEGQGPTLYGYTF
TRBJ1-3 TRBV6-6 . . TGTGCCAGCAGTTGGGACAAGTCTAGAAACACCATATATTTT CASSWDKSRNTIYF
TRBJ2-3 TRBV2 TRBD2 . TGTGCCAGTACCGGGACTAGCGGGACAGATACGCAGTATTTT CASTGTSGTDTQYF
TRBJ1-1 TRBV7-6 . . TGTGCCAGCAGCTTAACAATCTTGGGCTCCACTGAAGCTTTCTTT CASSLTILGSTEAFF
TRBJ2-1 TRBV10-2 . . TGCGCCAGTTTCCCGGGACTGGAACGCAATGAGCAGTTCTTC CASFPGLERNEQFF
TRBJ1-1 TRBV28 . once TGTGCCAGCTTCCCCCGAGGGAGTTCTGAAGCTTTCTTT CASFPRGSSEAFF
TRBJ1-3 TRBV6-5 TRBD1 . TGTGCCAGCAGGGATCACAGGGGTCCCGGAAACACCATATATTTT CASRDHRGPGNTIYF
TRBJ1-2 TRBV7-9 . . TGTGCCAGCAGCTTAGCGGGGGAGGATAACTATGGCTACACCTTC CASSLAGEDNYGYTF
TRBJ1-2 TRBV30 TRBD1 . TGTGCCTGGAGCCGGGACAGAGGCAGCTATGGCTACACCTTC CAWSRDRGSYGYTF
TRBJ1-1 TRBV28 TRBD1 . TGTGCCAGCAGTTTATCGGGACAGCTGAACACTGAAGCTTTCTTT CASSLSGQLNTEAFF
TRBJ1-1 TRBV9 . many TGTGCCAGCAGCCCAGCGGGTGTGACTGAAGCTTTCTTT CASSPAGVTEAFF
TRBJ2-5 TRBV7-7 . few TGTGCTAGCAGCTTAGGGGGTGGTTTACGAGGGACGGTACAAGAGACCCAGTACTTC CASSLGGGLRGTVQETQYF
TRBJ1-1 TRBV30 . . TGTGCCTGGAAGAACGAGGTGAATTACACTGAAGCTTTCTTT CAWKNEVNYTEAFF
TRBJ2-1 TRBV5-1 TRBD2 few TGCGCCAGCAGCTCAGCGGGGGATTTGTCCTACAATGAGCAGTTCTTC CASSSAGDLSYNEQFF
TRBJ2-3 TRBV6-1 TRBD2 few TGTGCCAGCACCCGGGACTACCACACAGATACGCAGTATTTT CASTRDYHTDTQYF